This T cell receptor (beta chain) is from a study of cytomegalovirus exposure and HLA in healthy donors. This PCR relied on a set of 60 Vbeta primers and 13 Jbeta primers. Original data processing: Counted up in a later analysis, unique TCR beta chains came to about 80 million, with about 9.9 million shared. Clones were read by immunoSEQ multiplex PCR, and TCRdb kept only the in-frame ones, dropping some. V and J calls and clone size come straight from that table; D and trimming were deduced from the DNA. The sample includes about 180,000 clones, 70% to 80% seen only once; the top ten take roughly 1.4%. CDR3 length equals 15 residues. V gave up 0 bases and J gave up 8 bases; unmatched junction bases: 4. Per germline, CDR1 KGHSH and CDR2 LQKENI.

This chain connects TRBV18 to TRBJ2-1; TRBD2 matches 10 bases. Sequencing input: PBMCs. This receptor was identified in a woman between 25 and 40 years old in good health and CMV-seropositive. CDR3 region: CASSPPASGSYEQFF. The CDR3 DNA is TGTGCCAGCTCACCACCTGCTAGCGGGAGCTATGAGCAGTTCTTC. Together with reference TRBV18 and TRBJ2-1, the CDR3 gives the full variable domain: NAGVMQNPRHLVRRRGQEARLRCSPMKGHSHVYWYRQLPEEGLKFMVYLQKENIIDESGMPKERFSAEFPKEGPSILRIQQVVRGDSAAYFCASSPPASGSYEQFFGPGTRLTVL.